This T cell receptor beta chain came from a study of blood T cell repertoires in COVID-19. As for the study in general: PBMCs, B-cell-depleted T cells, or T cells were the source of the cDNA or gDNA that made up the material.

This CDR3 spans 15 amino acids. Trimming took 3 bases from V and 1 from J, leaving 10 bases between them. Germline CDR1 reads MNHEY; CDR2 reads SMNVEV (reference sequence). Clones were read by immunoSEQ multiplex PCR, and TCRdb kept only the in-frame ones, dropping some. The data contain 300,000 to 350,000 clones, roughly 87% of them singletons. As regards this clone: Different DNA sequences within this sample yield the same CDR3.

This clonotype was obtained from a man between 18 and 35 years old with active or convalescent COVID-19. The rearrangement uses TRBV27 and TRBJ1-3; no clear D. The sequenced sample consisted of peripheral blood. In DNA form, the CDR3 reads TGTGCCAGCAGTTTGTCGCGGGGATCTGGAAACACCATATATTTT. Protein sequence: CASSLSRGSGNTIYF.